The rows below give T cell receptor beta chains drawn from one sample of a study of blood T cell repertoires in COVID-19. Here immunoSEQ multiplex PCR was the method, and the copy in TCRdb shows in-frame clones only, minus some. The data contain under 80,000 clones, 70% to 90% of them seen just once; the ten biggest clones take up 4.8%. The sequencing input was peripheral blood. The source of these receptors is a woman older than 75 with active or convalescent COVID-19. CDR3s leave out the opening cysteine and the closing phenylalanine or tryptophan. D genes are given only for firm matches.

d_call j_call v_call cdr3_aa
- TRBJ2-2 TRBV4-3 ASSQVGFARGRITGELF
TRBD1 TRBJ2-5 TRBV19 ASSIPRDRAPQETQY
- TRBJ2-1 TRBV5-1 ASSLTRVADEQF
TRBD1 TRBJ1-2 TRBV6-1 ASSDGLSGTGTNYGYT
TRBD1 TRBJ1-5 TRBV27 ASSTRGTGGFQPQH
TRBD1 TRBJ2-6 TRBV5-1 ASQSTGTVGSGANVLT
- TRBJ1-1 TRBV6-5 ASSYSGGKTEAF
- TRBJ2-7 TRBV28 ASKKPRDSYEQY
- TRBJ1-2 TRBV19 ASRTGAGARVGYT
- TRBJ1-2 TRBV7-8 ASSLVSGAASNYGYT
- TRBJ1-3 TRBV6-6 ASSYSARARGNTIY
TRBD1 TRBJ1-5 TRBV30 AWSPGQTNSNQPQH
- TRBJ1-1 TRBV7-6 ASSRNTGPMNTEAF
TRBD1 TRBJ2-1 TRBV7-2 ASSSAGTGVNEQF
TRBD1 TRBJ1-2 TRBV4-1 ASSQDHLGQGLGYT
- TRBJ2-7 TRBV12-5 ASGSPHVTYEQY
TRBD2 TRBJ2-7 TRBV5-6 ASSLSWLADYEQY
- TRBJ1-6 TRBV18 ASSPVGDSPLH
- TRBJ1-1 TRBV27 ASSLYRPKQGEAF
- TRBJ1-5 TRBV28 ASRINRAQPQH
TRBD1 TRBJ2-7 TRBV4-1 ASSQDGKGGPPGQGYEQY
- TRBJ2-1 TRBV18 ASSPRRELPYNEQF
- TRBJ2-6 TRBV28 ASSSVSGANVLT
- TRBJ1-3 TRBV19 ASSPSGRGSGNTIY
TRBD2 TRBJ2-3 TRBV13 ASSLESGNKADTQY
TRBD1 TRBJ2-7 TRBV28 ASSHRDRQYEQY
- TRBJ1-1 TRBV6-6 ASTYGQGNTEAF
TRBD2 TRBJ2-1 TRBV6-5 ASSYSAGVGNEQF
- TRBJ1-5 TRBV30 AWSVPGKGNQPQH
TRBD2 TRBJ2-3 TRBV24-1 ATSPRGTSTDTQY
TRBD1 TRBJ1-2 TRBV2 ASRPGQGQRGYT
TRBD1 TRBJ1-5 TRBV19 ASSIQTGVNQPQH
- TRBJ2-2 TRBV10-1 ASSLDYSNTGELF
- TRBJ1-5 TRBV7-2 ASSFEPGRISRGNQPQH
- TRBJ1-4 TRBV4-3 ASSQVTLGTPMGEKLF
TRBD1 TRBJ1-1 TRBV2 ASSSGQLLVTEAF
- TRBJ1-1 TRBV11-3 ASSLVAEAF
TRBD1 TRBJ1-1 TRBV28 ASNSQGVKSEAF
TRBD2 TRBJ2-3 TRBV6-2/TRBV6-3 ASSRLAGGPFWFADTQY
TRBD1 TRBJ1-4 TRBV4-2 ASSLGTGTNEKLF
TRBD2 TRBJ2-1 TRBV3-1/TRBV3-2 ASSHAGLAGLDNEQF
TRBD1 TRBJ1-6 TRBV7-2 ASSRTGASSNSPLH
TRBD2 TRBJ2-3 TRBV4-1 ASSQVGTSGESTDTQY
- TRBJ2-7 TRBV2 ATQDISSYEQY
- TRBJ2-7 TRBV11-2 ASSLGPGLRSSYEQY
- TRBJ1-2 TRBV5-1 ASSLGLEGSYGYT
TRBD1 TRBJ1-1 TRBV7-3 ASSLPTGMNTEAF
- TRBJ1-1 TRBV7-2 ASSSQYQAF
- TRBJ2-3 TRBV3-1/TRBV3-2 ASSPYRGGIGTDTQY
TRBD1 TRBJ1-2 TRBV7-8 ASRPGGTGDHGYT
TRBD2 TRBJ2-1 TRBV29-1 SVDPKRGSSYNEQF
TRBD1 TRBJ1-1 TRBV5-4 ASSRTPSGTGNTEAF
TRBD1 TRBJ1-6 TRBV7-2 ASSLLTTGGLSPLH
- TRBJ2-5 TRBV2 ASSNRGGETQY
- TRBJ1-2 TRBV5-4 ASSLQGGGYGYT